This T cell receptor (beta chain) is from a study of beta chain features in type 1 diabetes (dated by TCRdb to 2016 to 2018). About the full investigation: Patients and healthy donors did not differ in mean age, gender distribution, total cell number or subset yield. A total of about 100 million sorted cells were examined across all samples, and RNA yield correlated strongly with the number of cells per subset. In the study, TCRB repertoires of sorted circulating CD4+ T cell subsets from recently diagnosed type 1 diabetes patients were compared with those of matched healthy donors. Regulatory and stem cell-like memory subsets were obtained from only 8 patients and about eight healthy donors, while naive and central memory subsets were obtained from all 28 donors. On the study overall, not on this receptor specifically: Because cDNA was sequenced instead of genomic DNA, activated cells with high expression could be over-represented, although the groups did not differ in activation or CD3 levels. Naive, central memory and regulatory TCRB repertoires appeared to be more similar among patients than among healthy donors. Because the HLA sub-analyses included only small numbers of individuals, any influence of HLA type on TCRB rearrangement was left unresolved. Shorter templates might have been favored by PCR, but patient and control samples were amplified and corrected together, so both groups would have been affected equally by any skew. At VDJ recombination sites, patients with type 1 diabetes made fewer insertions and deleted more nucleotides, a pattern implying thymic rearrangement abnormalities. A moderate but significant shortening of TCRB CDR3 length was observed in type 1 diabetes patients in all four CD4+ subsets.

This clone was detected only a few times. Its target antigen remains unknown. Base qualities were left out, and no much larger clone turns up one base away. The entire isolated RNA was reverse transcribed using the High Capacity cDNA Reverse Transcription Kit, and thus expressed TCRB transcripts were sequenced. Deep immunoSEQ sequencing was applied to naive, central memory and regulatory T cell samples, giving an average of about 3.6 million total reads per sample. Sorted cells were lysed in RLT buffer, and RNA was extracted using DNase-treated RNeasy Micro or Mini kits according to cell number. To prevent cross-contamination, every cell subset was processed on its own, while patient and healthy donor samples were processed together. TCRB sequences were amplified from cDNA with the immunoSEQ multiplex PCR, producing 87-bp fragments spanning the CDR3 region. Sequencing of the amplicons was performed on the Illumina HiSeq platform. On the study's bioinformatics: PCR bias was corrected computationally using synthetic template baselines, and reads within Hamming distance 2 were collapsed, with unmergeable singletons discarded. Reads were aligned to IMGT to assign V, D and J genes, CDR3 length, and insertions or deletions at six rearrangement sites. Within each subset, clonotype counts were normalized to sorted cell number, after which true diversity and Gini coefficients were computed with the tcR R package. The overlap coefficient, calculated on TCRB nucleotide sequences, was used to quantify repertoire sharing. Entries here come from immuneACCESS through TCRdb and include only in-frame sequences with V and J called. Some clones fail to appear in such tables; in the studies checked, an unresolved V gene covers under half of the shortfall, and the cause of the remainder is unknown. That table furnishes V, J and clone size, whereas the DNA furnished D and trimming. The sample table holds 300,000 to 400,000 clones, of which roughly 9.8% were seen once. The ten top clones hold approximately 0.6% of the sample.

The germline V gene gives CDR1 as ENHRY and CDR2 as SYGVKD. The CDR3 measures 17 amino acids from cysteine to phenylalanine. The retained sequence is limited to the CDR3, 51 bases, with the frame set at the first base. Germline trimming: 6 bases from V, 7 bases from J; junction bases outside gene matches: 16. Each donor gave one peripheral blood draw, averaging about 100 mL, which was collected into heparinised tubes. A BD FACSAria II was used to sort naive, central memory, regulatory and stem cell-like memory CD4+ T cells with a panel that included CD45RO, CCR7, CD25, CD127, CD95 and CD27. All sorted populations exceeded 98% purity. PBMCs were isolated right away by Lymphoprep density gradient centrifugation and were stained directly, without culture. To minimize batch effects, samples were stained and sorted in pairs, one healthy donor with one patient per experiment.

The rearrangement combines TRBV10-3 with TRBJ1-5; 9 bases in the middle match TRBD1. The sequenced material came from central memory CD4+ T cells from blood. The TCR originated in a man aged 25 to 40 with type 1 diabetes. In nucleotide form, the sequence is TGTGCCATCAGGGGGGGGACAGGGACAAGGGAAGAGCAGCCCCAGCATTTT. Its product reads: CAIRGGTGTREEQPQHF.